The 17 T cell receptor beta chains presented below share a single source sample, sequenced in a study of T cells after yellow fever vaccination. One entry per CDR3 protein, called by TCRdb with MiXCR from the 5' RACE reads. This table holds almost 600,000 distinct CDR3 sequences, about 14% found once. The starting material was PBMCs, obtained on the day of the yellow fever booster vaccination. These receptors originate from a man aged 30 to 45 who received the YFV17D yellow fever vaccine.

The rearrangement joins TRBV20-1 to TRBJ2-1, with 9 bases aligning to TRBD2. The CDR3 length is 14 residues. CDR1 is DFQATT, CDR2 SNEGSKA, per germline (reference sequence). The trim removed 5 bases at V and 6 bases at J, leaving 8 bases unmatched. The CDR3 region has the DNA TGCAGTGCTCCAGGACTAGCGTCATTCAATGAGCAGTTCTTC. It codes for CSAPGLASFNEQFF.

This clonotype was recorded a few times. This chain uses TRBV10-1 with TRBJ2-1; 7 bases line up with TRBD2. J was trimmed by 6 bases and V by 6 bases; bases with no gene match: 11. In germline, CDR1 is WNHNN, CDR2 SYGVQD (reference sequence). The CDR3 contains 15 residues. The CDR3 nucleotides are TGCGCCAGCAGCGATGGGACTCCGGGGGGCAATGAGCAGTTCTTC. It translates to CASSDGTPGGNEQFF.

V and J are TRBV28 and TRBJ2-1; D might be TRBD2 (5 bases). Deletions cut 6 bases from V and 4 bases from J, with 16 bases between. Looked up from germline, CDR1 is MDHEN and CDR2 is SYDVKM. This CDR3 is built from 15 residues. In DNA, the CDR3 is TGTGCCAGCAGCACCTTGGGTCGGGGTTACAATGAGCAGTTCTTC. Translated: CASSTLGRGYNEQFF.

This rearrangement joins TRBV29-1 to TRBJ2-6; TRBD2 is a possible D gene (6 bases). Between the trimmed V and J ends, which lost 5 bases and 0 bases, there was a span of 11 bases. The germline V gene encodes CDR1 SQVTM and CDR2 ANQGSEA. The CDR3 totals 15 residues. Here the CDR3 reads CSVLGRFSGANVLTF. CDR3 sequence (DNA): TGCAGCGTTCTCGGGAGATTCTCTGGGGCCAACGTCCTGACTTTC.

In its sample, this clonotype was seen a few times. The V gene is TRBV30, the J gene TRBJ2-2; possible D gene TRBD1, 6 bases. Trimming left V 0 bases short and J 1 base short, with 15 bases between. CDR1 GTSNPN and CDR2 SVGIG come from the germline V gene (reference sequence). This CDR3 contains 17 residues. The CDR3 protein is CAWSVLAGTLNTGELFF. The CDR3 nucleotides read TGTGCCTGGAGTGTGTTAGCCGGGACATTGAACACCGGGGAGCTGTTTTTT.

This clonotype was seen at least ten times. The rearrangement joins TRBV15 to TRBJ2-1; 8 bases align to TRBD2. The J segment lost 5 bases and the V segment lost 4 bases, leaving 7 bases of the junction unmatched. The CDR3 totals 15 residues. CDR1 and CDR2 from the germline V gene are LNHNV and YYDKDF (reference sequence). CDR3 sequence (DNA): TGTGCCACCAGCACTTTACGGGAGGGGAACAATGAGCAGTTCTTC. This encodes CATSTLREGNNEQFF.

This chain uses TRBV6-1 with TRBJ2-5, with 11 bases that match TRBD2. Germline V gene sequence: CDR1 MNHNS, CDR2 SASEGT. The CDR3 extends over 16 amino acids. After removal of 7 bases from V and 5 bases from J, the junction contained 12 bases not matched to a gene. CDR3: CASKLHPTSGTETQYF. The DNA for the CDR3 is TGTGCCAGCAAACTACATCCGACTAGCGGGACGGAGACCCAGTACTTC.

This clonotype was detected only a few times. The rearrangement uses TRBV4-1 and TRBJ2-2; no clear D. The CDR3 totals 13 residues. CDR1 and CDR2 (germline): MGHRA, YSYEKL. The V and J ends lost 10 bases and 1 base respectively, with 10 bases between them. In DNA, the CDR3 is TGCGCCACAGATGAAGGGAACACCGGGGAGCTGTTTTTT. Translation gives CATDEGNTGELFF.

This rearrangement joins TRBV21-1 to TRBJ1-4; the listed D gene, TRBD1, was not tested against the DNA. TRBV21-1 constitutes a pseudogene. CDR3 length equals 15 residues. The CDR3 DNA follows: TGTGCCAGCAGCAATGACAGGGTCCTGAATGAAAAACTGTTTTTT. Amino acids: CASSNDRVLNEKLFF.

The chain carries TRBV6-2 or TRBV6-3 and TRBJ2-5; 12 nucleotides match TRBD2. Germline V gene data show CDR1 as MNHEY and CDR2 as SVGEGT. With V trimmed by 8 bases and J by 0 bases, 4 bases remained unmatched. The CDR3 is 15 amino acids. The CDR3 nucleotides are TGTGCCAGCGATGGGACTAGCGGGCACCAAGAGACCCAGTACTTC. Translated: CASDGTSGHQETQYF.

This chain connects TRBV2 to TRBJ2-5; D unresolved. The CDR3 has 14 residues. The ends were cut back, 3 bases at V and 1 base at J, with 9 bases in the middle. The germline V gene encodes CDR1 SNHLY and CDR2 FYNNEI. CDR3 loop: CASSDRQPQETQYF. Here the CDR3 DNA reads TGTGCCAGCAGTGATCGGCAGCCCCAAGAGACCCAGTACTTC.

The gene calls are TRBV20-1 and TRBJ1-1; 7 bases line up with TRBD1. The J segment lost 0 bases and the V segment lost 5 bases, leaving 3 bases of the junction unmatched. This CDR3 comprises 13 residues. The germline gives CDR1 DFQATT, CDR2 SNEGSKA (reference sequence). The CDR3 DNA reads TGCAGTGCTTTGACAGGGTTGAACACTGAAGCTTTCTTT. Encoded protein: CSALTGLNTEAFF.

About this clonotype itself: This may be a read error: a much more frequent sequence differs by one nucleotide. The chain combines TRBV7-2 with TRBJ1-2; D remains unclear. The CDR3 is 12 residues long. The V end was cut by 5 bases, the J end by 0 bases, with 4 bases between. Germline CDR1 and CDR2: SGHTA and FQGNSA. CDR3 protein: CASSHTNYGYTF. CDR3 nucleotides: TGTGCCAGCAGCCATACTAACTATGGCTACACCTTC.

The genes are TRBV28 and TRBJ2-7; a weak D match, TRBD1 (6 bases). CDR3 size: 12 residues. The ends were cut back, 6 bases at V and 6 bases at J, with 12 bases in the middle. Germline V gene data show CDR1 as MDHEN and CDR2 as SYDVKM. CDR3 loop: CASSPPGAEQYF. CDR3 nucleotides: TGTGCCAGCAGCCCCCCAGGGGCCGAGCAGTACTTC.

This chain links TRBV20-1 with TRBJ1-2; D may be TRBD1 (5 bases). CDR1 and CDR2 from the germline V gene are DFQATT and SNEGSKA (reference sequence). V shed 5 bases and J shed 7 bases, with 17 bases lying between them. The CDR3 length is 13 residues. In DNA form, the CDR3 reads TGCAGTGCTGCGGACGGACACGTCTCTGGCTACACCTTC. Amino acid sequence: CSAADGHVSGYTF.

The V and J genes are TRBV20-1 and TRBJ1-4, with D perhaps TRBD1 (6 bases). V gave up 0 bases and J gave up 3 bases, with 11 bases separating them. The CDR3 is 15 amino acids. Germline CDR1 reads DFQATT; CDR2 reads SNEGSKA (reference sequence). The CDR3: CSARDLGQSNEKLFF. In DNA form, the CDR3 reads TGCAGTGCTAGAGATCTTGGACAGTCTAATGAAAAACTGTTTTTT.

This clonotype was recorded a few times. The chain joins TRBV18 to TRBJ2-7; 8 bases fit TRBD1. This CDR3 region has 16 residues. Germline V gene sequence: CDR1 KGHSH, CDR2 LQKENI. The junction had 6 bases not matched to a gene; V was cut back by 0 bases and J by 2 bases. This chain's CDR3 is CASSPPGKQGAYEQYF. CDR3 nucleotide sequence: TGTGCCAGCTCACCACCTGGGAAACAGGGGGCCTACGAGCAGTACTTC. Looking up the rest from reference TRBV18 and TRBJ2-7 gives the full variable domain: NAGVMQNPRHLVRRRGQEARLRCSPMKGHSHVYWYRQLPEEGLKFMVYLQKENIIDESGMPKERFSAEFPKEGPSILRIQQVVRGDSAAYFCASSPPGKQGAYEQYFGPGTRLTVT.